The rows below give T cell receptor beta chains drawn from one sample of a study of naive and memory T cell subsets. One entry per CDR3 protein, called by TCRdb with MiXCR from the 5' RACE reads. The sample yields around 30,000 distinct CDR3 sequences, approximately 15% seen once. The receptors shown here come from a female donor in good health. Each CDR3 is given with its conserved first and last residue. Each record gives: clone size, J gene, V gene, D gene, CDR3 protein, CDR3 DNA. A D gene is named only where the DNA matches it firmly. A row's size may be missing; if present it is once, few, many or a size class.

NA	TRBJ1-6	TRBV4-2	NA	CASSQDPSPLHF	TGTGCCAGCAGCCAAGATCCTTCACCCCTCCACTTT
many	TRBJ1-2	TRBV5-1	NA	CASRIQGTNYGYTF	TGCGCCAGCAGGATACAGGGAACGAACTATGGCTACACCTTC
many	TRBJ2-7	TRBV20-1	TRBD1	CSARDGDREVEQYF	TGCAGTGCTAGAGATGGGGACAGGGAAGTCGAGCAGTACTTC
NA	TRBJ2-7	TRBV29-1	NA	CSVEGPGETYEQYF	TGCAGCGTTGAAGGGCCGGGGGAAACCTACGAGCAGTACTTC
NA	TRBJ1-5	TRBV6-1	NA	CASSVIKGEQPQHF	TGTGCCAGCAGCGTAATAAAGGGAGAGCAGCCCCAGCATTTT
NA	TRBJ1-1	TRBV29-1	NA	CSVDLTPTDTEAFF	TGCAGCGTTGATCTGACCCCGACGGACACTGAAGCTTTCTTT
NA	TRBJ2-5	TRBV2	TRBD2	CASSEARGGLAGSEETQYF	TGTGCCAGCAGTGAAGCGCGAGGGGGACTAGCGGGCTCGGAAGAGACCCAGTACTTC
many	TRBJ2-2	TRBV18	NA	CASSRHRDTGELFF	TGTGCCAGCTCACGCCACAGGGACACCGGGGAGCTGTTTTTT
NA	TRBJ2-5	TRBV7-9	NA	CASSLVGGKETQYF	TGTGCCAGCAGCTTAGTTGGGGGTAAAGAGACCCAGTACTTC
many	TRBJ2-7	TRBV5-5	NA	CASSLLAIPSYEQYF	TGTGCCAGCAGCTTGTTAGCTATACCGTCCTACGAGCAGTACTTC
many	TRBJ1-6	TRBV29-1	NA	CSVEEHAGAPLHF	TGCAGCGTTGAGGAACACGCTGGGGCACCCCTCCACTTT
NA	TRBJ2-7	TRBV5-1	TRBD1	CASRQGSTYEQYF	TGCGCCAGCCGACAGGGGTCCACCTACGAGCAGTACTTC
many	TRBJ2-5	TRBV7-2	NA	CASSVRVSETQYF	TGTGCCAGCAGCGTGCGCGTATCCGAGACCCAGTACTTC
once	TRBJ2-3	TRBV12-3/TRBV12-4	NA	CASSPQGLSSTDTQYF	TGTGCCAGCAGCCCCCAGGGGTTGTCTAGCACAGATACGCAGTATTTT
few	TRBJ1-2	TRBV9	TRBD1	CASSAGGGGVAGYTF	TGTGCCAGCAGCGCAGGGGGAGGGGGCGTCGCTGGCTACACCTTC
NA	TRBJ1-2	TRBV29-1	TRBD1	CSVEFGTGWGYTF	TGCAGCGTTGAGTTTGGGACAGGGTGGGGCTACACCTTC
many	TRBJ1-1	TRBV20-1	NA	CSAPRSPSWTTEAFF	TGCAGTGCTCCTCGGAGCCCTTCGTGGACCACTGAAGCTTTCTTT
NA	TRBJ1-1	TRBV2	NA	CASSEVGMNTEAFF	TGTGCCAGCAGTGAAGTGGGGATGAACACTGAAGCTTTCTTT
few	TRBJ2-3	TRBV14	NA	CASSQLQLGTDTQYF	TGTGCCAGCAGCCAATTGCAACTCGGTACAGATACGCAGTATTTT
many	TRBJ2-3	TRBV29-1	TRBD2	CSVEDPTSGGASVTDTQYF	TGCAGCGTTGAGGACCCGACTAGCGGGGGGGCGTCGGTCACAGATACGCAGTATTTT
many	TRBJ2-7	TRBV6-5	NA	CASSYAPRGPTSYEQYF	TGTGCCAGCAGTTACGCACCCAGGGGACCGACCTCCTACGAGCAGTACTTC
many	TRBJ1-6	TRBV10-2	TRBD1	CASSESETGALHF	TGCGCCAGCAGTGAGTCTGAGACAGGGGCCCTCCACTTT
few	TRBJ2-3	TRBV6-1	NA	CASSGGRASTQYF	TGTGCCAGCAGTGGGGGACGGGCCAGTACGCAGTATTTT
many	TRBJ2-1	TRBV20-1	TRBD1	CSAEGDRYNEQFF	TGCAGTGCAGAGGGGGACAGATACAATGAGCAGTTCTTC
many	TRBJ1-5	TRBV20-1	TRBD1	CSASRGQNNQPQHF	TGCAGTGCTAGCAGGGGGCAAAACAATCAGCCCCAGCATTTT
few	TRBJ1-5	TRBV27	NA	CASSLWGGKSNQPQHF	TGTGCCAGCAGTTTATGGGGAGGGAAGAGCAATCAGCCCCAGCATTTT
many	TRBJ2-3	TRBV10-2	NA	CASRGRDFSTDTQYF	TGCGCCAGCAGGGGACGGGACTTTTCCACAGATACGCAGTATTTT
few	TRBJ2-7	TRBV12-3/TRBV12-4	TRBD1	CASSRPGQPYEQYF	TGTGCCAGCAGCCGGCCGGGACAGCCCTACGAGCAGTACTTC
few	TRBJ1-2	TRBV7-2	TRBD1	CASSLGGQGDYGYTF	TGTGCCAGCAGCTTAGGGGGACAGGGGGACTATGGCTACACCTTC
NA	TRBJ2-5	TRBV5-6	TRBD2	CASSPSGGTQETQYF	TGTGCCAGCAGCCCGAGCGGGGGGACCCAAGAGACCCAGTACTTC
many	TRBJ1-1	TRBV5-1	NA	CASSSIGGLAFF	TGCGCCAGCAGCTCCATAGGAGGGCTTGCTTTCTTT
NA	TRBJ2-1	TRBV6-1	TRBD2	CASNLAGVRNEQFF	TGTGCCAGCAATCTAGCGGGGGTTAGGAATGAGCAGTTCTTC
many	TRBJ1-1	TRBV29-1	NA	CSLGRGAFF	TGCAGCCTGGGAAGGGGAGCTTTCTTT
NA	TRBJ1-1	TRBV9	NA	CASSVDQGYTEAFF	TGTGCCAGCAGCGTAGATCAGGGATACACTGAAGCTTTCTTT
NA	TRBJ2-3	TRBV7-8	TRBD2	CASSPGWWGGGASSTDTQYF	TGTGCCAGCAGCCCCGGGTGGTGGGGCGGGGGAGCTTCTAGCACAGATACGCAGTATTTT
many	TRBJ1-1	TRBV7-6	NA	CASSLVPPQGVNTEAFF	TGTGCCAGCAGCTTAGTACCCCCACAGGGCGTGAACACTGAAGCTTTCTTT
NA	TRBJ1-6	TRBV18	NA	CASSPASYNSPLHF	TGTGCCAGCTCACCAGCCTCCTATAATTCACCCCTCCACTTT
few	TRBJ2-7	TRBV4-2	TRBD1	CASSQTGNSYEQYF	TGTGCCAGCAGCCAGACAGGGAACTCCTACGAGCAGTACTTC
NA	TRBJ2-1	TRBV7-2	TRBD2	CASSTRPRTSGGPYNEQFF	TGTGCCAGCAGCACAAGGCCCAGGACTAGCGGGGGCCCTTACAATGAGCAGTTCTTC
NA	TRBJ1-6	TRBV7-8	NA	CASSLDPGGATPLHF	TGTGCCAGCAGCTTAGATCCCGGGGGCGCGACACCCCTCCACTTT
NA	TRBJ2-1	TRBV20-1	NA	CSVGYNNEQFF	TGCAGTGTCGGCTACAACAATGAGCAGTTCTTC
NA	TRBJ2-7	TRBV6-1	TRBD1	CASSPDRGRYEQYF	TGTGCCAGCAGCCCCGACAGGGGACGGTACGAGCAGTACTTC
few	TRBJ2-7	TRBV29-1	NA	CSVESRYEQYF	TGCAGCGTTGAAAGCCGTTACGAGCAGTACTTC
NA	TRBJ1-1	TRBV7-8	NA	CASSSPQSNTEAFF	TGTGCCAGCAGCTCACCACAGTCAAACACTGAAGCTTTCTTT
few	TRBJ1-5	TRBV6-5	NA	CASSKTGRRGNQPQHF	TGTGCCAGCAGTAAAACCGGGAGAAGGGGCAATCAGCCCCAGCATTTT
NA	TRBJ2-1	TRBV6-5	NA	CASSYSSRGSSYNEQFF	TGTGCCAGCAGTTACTCTTCCCGGGGTAGCTCCTACAATGAGCAGTTCTTC
many	TRBJ2-3	TRBV20-1	NA	CSAPFISTDTQYF	TGCAGTGCCCCCTTTATTAGCACAGATACGCAGTATTTT
medium-sized	TRBJ2-3	TRBV6-1	TRBD2	CASSEAPGRGVGTDTQYF	TGTGCCAGCAGTGAAGCCCCGGGACGGGGGGTAGGCACAGATACGCAGTATTTT
medium-sized	TRBJ1-1	TRBV10-2	NA	CASSGLNTEAFF	TGCGCCAGCAGTGGTCTGAACACTGAAGCTTTCTTT
many	TRBJ1-4	TRBV11-2	NA	CASSSYGDEKLFF	TGTGCCAGCAGCTCGTACGGGGATGAAAAACTGTTTTTT
many	TRBJ1-5	TRBV20-1	NA	CSAIPDPYSNQPQHF	TGCAGTGCTATCCCCGACCCGTATAGCAATCAGCCCCAGCATTTT
many	TRBJ2-7	TRBV29-1	NA	CSVLVYEQYF	TGCAGCGTCCTCGTCTACGAGCAGTACTTC
once	TRBJ1-1	TRBV10-2	NA	CASSHVGGRAEAFF	TGCGCCAGCAGTCACGTCGGGGGGCGGGCTGAAGCTTTCTTT
many	TRBJ2-5	TRBV20-1	NA	CSAPKADPTETQYF	TGCAGTGCTCCCAAGGCAGACCCCACAGAGACCCAGTACTTC
NA	TRBJ2-2	TRBV25-1	NA	CASTLGDLSELFF	TGTGCCAGCACCCTCGGCGATCTTAGTGAGCTGTTTTTT